This TCR beta chain came from a study of T cells in Graves' hyperthyroidism and ophthalmopathy. Ophthalmopathy in the patients scored at least 3 on Clinical Activity Score and at least 4 on NOSPECS grade, lasting under 3 months. Reasons for excluding patients were uncontrolled infection, other autoimmune disease, pregnancy or lactation. Points from the study as a whole: Appearing also in blood were most of the thyroid clonotypes expanded above 0.001.

Trimming left V 6 bases short and J 6 bases short, with 12 bases between. CDR1 SNHLY and CDR2 FYNNEI come from the germline V gene. The CDR3 extends over 14 amino acids. RNA transcripts were the template for amplifying TCR beta CDR3 regions. Carried out on the TCR CDR3, a first-round RT-PCR used the HTBI primer set. MiXCR, applied by TCRdb to the multiplex PCR reads, yields one record per CDR3 protein. The sample holds 600,000 or so distinct CDR3 sequences, about 14% seen once. The sample holds many counts of this clonotype. The antigen is not known. The receptor comes from a woman under 30 with Graves' ophthalmopathy. This rearrangement joins TRBV2 to TRBJ1-6, with D perhaps TRBD1 (5 bases). The sequenced sample was blood. For the CDR3, the DNA is TGTGCCAGCAGCCTCCGGGACTTTAATTCACCCCTCCACTTT. Residues: CASSLRDFNSPLHF.